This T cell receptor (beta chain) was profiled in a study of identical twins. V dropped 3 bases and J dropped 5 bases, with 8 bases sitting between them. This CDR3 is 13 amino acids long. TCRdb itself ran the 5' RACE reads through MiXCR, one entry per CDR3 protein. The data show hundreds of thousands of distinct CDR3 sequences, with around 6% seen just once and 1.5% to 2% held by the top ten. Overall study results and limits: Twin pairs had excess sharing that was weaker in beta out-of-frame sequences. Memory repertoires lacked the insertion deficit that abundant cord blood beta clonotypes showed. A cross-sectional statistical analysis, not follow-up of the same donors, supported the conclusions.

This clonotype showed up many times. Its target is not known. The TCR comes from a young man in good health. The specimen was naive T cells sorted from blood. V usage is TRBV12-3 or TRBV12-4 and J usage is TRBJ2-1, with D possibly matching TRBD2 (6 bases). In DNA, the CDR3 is TGTGCCAGCAGTTTTGGAGGGGACAATGAGCAGTTCTTC. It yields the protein CASSFGGDNEQFF.